Listed below are T cell receptor beta chains from one sample, sequenced in a study of blood T cell repertoires in COVID-19. Sequenced by immunoSEQ multiplex PCR; TCRdb stores in-frame clones only, minus some. The sample lists a few hundred thousand clones; about 88% were seen once. Sequenced material: peripheral blood. All receptors come from a man aged 50 to 59 with COVID-19, enrolled during active disease. CDR3s include the opening cysteine and the closing phenylalanine or tryptophan. A D gene is named only where the DNA matches it firmly. Size is omitted from some rows. Given values are once, few, many or a class for expanded clones.

>-|TRBJ2-7|TRBV5-1|-
TGCGCCAGCAGCTTGACGGGGGAGGTCGAGCAGTACTTC
CASSLTGEVEQYF
>TRBD1|TRBJ1-4|TRBV6-5|-
TGTGCCAGCAAGACAGGGGATGAAAAACTGTTTTTT
CASKTGDEKLFF
>TRBD1|TRBJ2-1|TRBV4-1|-
TGCGCCAGCAGCCAAGTTACAGGGGGGAGCAACTACAATGAGCAGTTCTTC
CASSQVTGGSNYNEQFF
>TRBD1|TRBJ1-6|TRBV3-1/TRBV3-2|once
TGTGCCAGCAGCCAAGGTGTGGACAGGATGTCACCCCTCCACTTT
CASSQGVDRMSPLHF
>-|TRBJ1-2|TRBV5-1|-
TGCGCCAGCAGCTTGGACGGAGTCCATATCTATGGCTACACCTTC
CASSLDGVHIYGYTF
>TRBD1|TRBJ2-7|TRBV7-2|once
TGTGCCAGCAGCTTATTCCGGGACAGCGCCTACGAGCAGTACTTC
CASSLFRDSAYEQYF
>TRBD2|TRBJ2-2|TRBV7-6|-
TGTGCCAGCAGCTCGCATAGCGGGGGGGCTGGGACCGGGGAGCTGTTTTTT
CASSSHSGGAGTGELFF
>TRBD2|TRBJ2-7|TRBV18|-
TGTGCCAGCTCACCAGGGACTAGCGGGGGTGAGCAGTACTTC
CASSPGTSGGEQYF
>-|TRBJ1-5|TRBV28|-
TGTGCCAGCAGTTTAGTCCGGGGAGGGAGCAATCAGCCCCAGCATTTT
CASSLVRGGSNQPQHF
>-|TRBJ2-1|TRBV28|-
TGTGCCAGTTTGGTGGGAGGGACAGGAGCCTACAATGAGCAGTTCTTC
CASLVGGTGAYNEQFF
>TRBD2|TRBJ2-5|TRBV7-3|-
TGTGCCAGCAGCCAGACTAGCGGGAGTGAGACCCAGTACTTC
CASSQTSGSETQYF
>TRBD2|TRBJ2-1|TRBV19|-
TGTGCCAGTAGCCGACTAGCGCCGACATACGATGAGCAGTTCTTC
CASSRLAPTYDEQFF
>-|TRBJ2-7|TRBV2|few
TGTGCCAGCAGCGCACAGGGCTCCATCTACGAGCAGTACTTC
CASSAQGSIYEQYF
>TRBD2|TRBJ2-1|TRBV27|once
TGTGCCAGCAGCCGGGGTAGCGGGAGTTGGTTCTTC
CASSRGSGSWFF
>-|TRBJ1-2|TRBV4-3|-
TGCGCCAGCAGCCACTTGACAGGAAACTATGGCTACACCTTC
CASSHLTGNYGYTF
>-|TRBJ2-2|TRBV11-1|-
TGTGCCAGCAGGGGGAAAACAGGGTTGGACACCGGGGAGCTGTTTTTT
CASRGKTGLDTGELFF
>-|TRBJ1-1|TRBV6-2/TRBV6-3|-
TGTGCCAGCAGTTACGATGGACAGAACACTGAAGCTTTCTTT
CASSYDGQNTEAFF
>-|TRBJ1-2|TRBV9|-
TGTGCCAGCAGCGTTGGGGGCGGTAACTATGGCTACACCTTC
CASSVGGGNYGYTF
>-|TRBJ1-4|TRBV6-2/TRBV6-3|-
TGTGCCAGCAGTTACGGCGGCAGAGAACCAACTAATGAAAAACTGTTTTTT
CASSYGGREPTNEKLFF
>-|TRBJ1-6|TRBV30|-
TGTGCCTGGGTTCGGGAGGTTGGTCCAAATTCACCCCTCCACTTT
CAWVREVGPNSPLHF
>TRBD1|TRBJ1-5|TRBV2|-
TGTGCCAGCAGGAAGGGGGACAGTTCCAATCAGCCCCAGCATTTT
CASRKGDSSNQPQHF
>TRBD2|TRBJ2-3|TRBV9|-
TGTGCCAGCAGCGCCGGGACTAGCGGGGGATCCGATACGCAGTATTTT
CASSAGTSGGSDTQYF
>TRBD1|TRBJ2-1|TRBV4-2|-
TGTGCCAGCAGCCAAGAAACGGGGACAGGAAACTACAATGAGCAGTTCTTC
CASSQETGTGNYNEQFF
>-|TRBJ1-5|TRBV5-1|-
TGCGCCAGCACTCCAAGCGGGGGCAGCAATCAGCCCCAGCATTTT
CASTPSGGSNQPQHF
>TRBD1|TRBJ2-7|TRBV5-6|-
TGTGCCAGCAGCATCCCGGGACAGGGTGACTACGAGCAGTACTTC
CASSIPGQGDYEQYF
>TRBD1|TRBJ2-1|TRBV12-5|-
TGTGCTAGTGGCGGCGCAGGGGGCCCCGCTTATGAGCAGTTCTTC
CASGGAGGPAYEQFF